These 12 T cell receptor beta chains came from one sample sequenced in a study of T cells after yellow fever vaccination (dated by TCRdb to the late 2010s). Explained via the paper, the treatment or condition label denotes: live attenuated yellow fever vaccine strain. Preparation of the library involved 5' RACE. Data came from an Illumina HiSeq 2500. TCRdb reworked the public reads: Q25 trimming with fastp, MiXCR clone assembly, productive beta chains retained. Identical CDR3 proteins give one entry, which carries the most common genes and DNA. The sample contains tens of thousands of distinct CDR3 sequences, less than 9% of them found a single time. Approximately 28% of the sample comes from the top ten. The input for sequencing was CD8+ T cells sorted from PBMCs, taken roughly 15 days after the first yellow fever vaccination. Receptors were obtained from a man aged 18 to 29 who received the YFV17D yellow fever vaccine.

Many counts were recorded for this clonotype. The V call is TRBV7-8, the J call TRBJ1-1; 7 bases line up with TRBD1. V lost 8 bases to trimming and J lost 1 base; unmatched junction nucleotides: 7. This CDR3 spans 14 amino acids. Germline lookup yields CDR1 SGHVS and CDR2 FQNEAQ. CDR3 amino acids: CASRTGVRNTEAFF. The CDR3 DNA follows: TGTGCCAGCCGTACAGGGGTTAGGAACACTGAAGCTTTCTTT.

This clonotype was recorded many times. The J gene is TRBJ1-2, the V gene TRBV19, with D possibly TRBD1 on 6 matching bases. CDR1 LNHDA and CDR2 SQIVND come from the germline V gene (reference sequence). The CDR3 contains 15 residues. The V gene lost 10 bases and the J gene lost 0 bases, with 18 bases spanning the gap. CDR3 DNA sequence: TGTGCCACCTTTGGGGACATTCTGGCTAACTATGGCTACACCTTC. Amino acids: CATFGDILANYGYTF.

This clonotype was found a few times. The V gene is TRBV20-1, the J gene TRBJ1-2; 9 bases fit TRBD1. The CDR3 contains 14 residues. Trimming at V came to 1 base and at J to 6 bases, leaving 6 bases not matched to a gene. Per germline, CDR1 DFQATT and CDR2 SNEGSKA (reference sequence). The CDR3 DNA sequence: TGCAGTGCTAGAGCCGGACAGGGGAGAGATGGCTACACCTTC. Translated: CSARAGQGRDGYTF.

This chain uses TRBV5-1 with TRBJ2-1; 8 bases line up with TRBD2. This CDR3 is 22 amino acids long. The J segment lost 5 bases and the V segment lost 0 bases, leaving 25 bases of the junction unmatched. Germline assignment: CDR1 SGHRS and CDR2 YFSETQ. The CDR3 DNA reads TGCGCCAGCAGCTTGGTGGGGGATGACGCTATTAGAGCGGGGGCCCCCCACAATGAGCAGTTCTTC. This sequence encodes CASSLVGDDAIRAGAPHNEQFF.

This clonotype was seen only a few times. The chain is built from TRBV5-6 and TRBJ2-2, with TRBD1 matching 10 bases. Per the germline V gene, CDR1 is SGHDT and CDR2 is YYEEEE. With 3 bases clipped from V and 6 bases from J, the junction kept 2 bases outside the gene matches. The CDR3 contains 14 residues. The CDR3 nucleotides are TGTGCCAGCAGCTATGGGACAGGGGCCGGGGAGCTGTTTTTT. Protein sequence: CASSYGTGAGELFF.

By share of the sample, this clonotype is medium-sized. The V gene is TRBV29-1, the J gene TRBJ2-1, with D uncertain. Per germline, CDR1 SQVTM and CDR2 ANQGSEA. There are 14 residues in the CDR3. Trimming stripped 6 bases from V and 6 bases from J, with 18 bases between. The CDR3 reads CSVPLGGGANEQFF. CDR3 coding DNA: TGCAGCGTCCCCCTGGGCGGTGGAGCCAATGAGCAGTTCTTC.

Worth noting for this clonotype: This may arise from a read error, as a much more abundant clone is one base away. The chain joins TRBV11-1 to TRBJ2-3, with D perhaps TRBD2 (5 bases). V lost 7 bases to trimming and J lost 1 base, with 24 bases between them. CDR1 and CDR2 (germline): SGHAT, FQDESV (reference sequence). The CDR3 has 18 amino acids. The CDR3 bases are TGTGCCAGCATCTCCCGTCGGGCGGGTGGTGTGGGCACAGATACGCAGTATTTT. Translated: CASISRRAGGVGTDTQYF.

This clonotype was recorded many times. The chain links TRBV25-1 to TRBJ2-3; D possibly corresponds to TRBD2 (6 bases). From germline, CDR1 is MGHDK and CDR2 SYGVNS. The germline V and J ends were trimmed by 0 bases and 3 bases, with 10 bases remaining between them. This CDR3 contains 15 residues. CDR3 loop: CASSEYGGVTDTQYF. The CDR3 DNA reads TGTGCCAGCAGTGAATATGGCGGGGTAACAGATACGCAGTATTTT.

In its sample, this clonotype was seen many times. The chain couples TRBV6-2 or TRBV6-3 to TRBJ2-1; the D gene is possibly TRBD1 (6 bases). Trimming left V 4 bases short and J 5 bases short, with 15 bases between. CDR3 length: 15 amino acids. Germline V gene lookup returns CDR1 MNHEY and CDR2 SVGEGT. CDR3 coding DNA: TGTGCCAGCAGTTTTTCGCAGGACAGAGACAATGAGCAGTTCTTC. This sequence encodes CASSFSQDRDNEQFF.

This clonotype was observed a few times. The chain is built from TRBV4-3 and TRBJ2-7; possible D gene TRBD1, 8 bases. Germline values: CDR1 LGHNA, CDR2 YSLEER. Trimming shortened V by 0 bases and J by 9 bases, and 12 bases separated the two germline ends. CDR3 length: 13 residues. CDR3 sequence: CASSQEDREGQYF. The CDR3 DNA reads as TGCGCCAGCAGCCAAGAGGACAGGGAGGGGCAGTACTTC.

This clonotype was recorded at least ten times. J is TRBJ2-5 and V is TRBV5-1; maybe TRBD1 (7 bases). Germline V lookup: CDR1 SGHRS, CDR2 YFSETQ. CDR3 length: 16 amino acids. Trimming removed 0 bases from V and 0 bases from J, with 12 bases in between. CDR3 DNA sequence: TGCGCCAGCAGCTTGGCCTCAGGGGGGTACCAAGAGACCCAGTACTTC. It encodes CASSLASGGYQETQYF. Variable domain in full (rest from reference TRBV5-1 and TRBJ2-5): KAGVTQTPRYLIKTRGQQVTLSCSPISGHRSVSWYQQTPGQGLQFLFEYFSETQRNKGNFPGRFSGRQFSNSRSEMNVSTLELGDSALYLCASSLASGGYQETQYFGPGTRLLVL.

This clonotype was observed many times. The genes are TRBV27 and TRBJ2-7; D is uncertain. Trimming pared 5 bases from V and 0 bases from J, leaving 11 bases between. CDR1 and CDR2 (germline): MNHEY, SMNVEV (reference sequence). The CDR3 covers 14 residues. The CDR3 coding sequence is TGTGCCAGCAGTCACGGACCTAGCTCCTACGAGCAGTACGTC. Amino acid sequence: CASSHGPSSYEQYV.